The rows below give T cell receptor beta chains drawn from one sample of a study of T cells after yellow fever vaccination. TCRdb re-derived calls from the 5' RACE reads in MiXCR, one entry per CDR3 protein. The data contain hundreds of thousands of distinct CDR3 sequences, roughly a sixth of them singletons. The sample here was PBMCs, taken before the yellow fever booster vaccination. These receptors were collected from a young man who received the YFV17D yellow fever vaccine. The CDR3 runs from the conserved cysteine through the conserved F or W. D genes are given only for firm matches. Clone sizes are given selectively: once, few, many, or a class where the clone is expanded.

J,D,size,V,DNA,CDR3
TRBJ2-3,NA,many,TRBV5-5,TGTGCCAGCAGCTTAATCGCCGGCACAGATACGCAGTATTTT,CASSLIAGTDTQYF
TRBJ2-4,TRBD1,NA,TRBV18,TGTGCCAGCTCACCACCCCTTGACAGGGGCTCTGACAAAAACATTCAGTACTTC,CASSPPLDRGSDKNIQYF
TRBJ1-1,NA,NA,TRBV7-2,TGTGCCAGCAGCTTGATAATCATGAACACTGAAGCTTTCTTT,CASSLIIMNTEAFF
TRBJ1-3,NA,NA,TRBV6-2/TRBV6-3,TGTGCCAGCAGCCCCTACGTGAGCTCTGGAAACACCATATATTTT,CASSPYVSSGNTIYF
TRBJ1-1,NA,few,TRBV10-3,TGTGCCATCAGTGAGACCATGAACACTGAAGCTTTCTTT,CAISETMNTEAFF
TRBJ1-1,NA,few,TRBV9,TGTGCCAGCAGCGTAGGTTCAGCGAACACTGAAGCTTTCTTT,CASSVGSANTEAFF
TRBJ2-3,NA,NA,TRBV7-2,TGTGCCAGCAGGAGGACTAGCACAGATACGCAGTATTTT,CASRRTSTDTQYF
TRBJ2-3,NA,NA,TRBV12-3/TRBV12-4,TGTGCCAGCAGTTGGGGCAGGAGCACAGATACGCAGTATTTT,CASSWGRSTDTQYF
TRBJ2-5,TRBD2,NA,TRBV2,TGTGCCAGCAAACCGGGACTAGCGGTGGAGACCCAGTACTTC,CASKPGLAVETQYF
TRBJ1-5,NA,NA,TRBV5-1,TGCGCCAGCAGCCCCGGGGGAGGGGCGGGCAATCAGCCCCAGCATTTT,CASSPGGGAGNQPQHF
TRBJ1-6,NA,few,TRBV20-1,TGCAGTGCTAGAGAGAACAGTGGAACCTATAATTCACCCCTCCACTTT,CSARENSGTYNSPLHF
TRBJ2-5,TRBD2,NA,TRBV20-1,TGCAGTGCTTGGGCGGCTAGCGGGGAATGGCAAGAGACCCAGTACTTC,CSAWAASGEWQETQYF
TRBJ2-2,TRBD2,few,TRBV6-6,TGTGCCAGCGGCCAAGGGCTAGCGGGTAACACCGGGGAGCTGTTTTTT,CASGQGLAGNTGELFF
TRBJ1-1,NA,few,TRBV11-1,TGTGCCAGCAGCACCAATCGAGATGAAGCTTTCTTT,CASSTNRDEAFF
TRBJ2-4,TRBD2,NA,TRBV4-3,TGCGCCAGCAGCCAAGATATATCGGGAGGAAACATTCAGTACTTC,CASSQDISGGNIQYF
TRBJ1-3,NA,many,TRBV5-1,TGCGCCAGCAGCTTGTCCTCCTCTCTCTCTGGAAACACCATATATTTT,CASSLSSSLSGNTIYF
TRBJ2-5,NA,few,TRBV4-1,TGCGCCAGCAGCCAAGAACGTCTCGTCCAAGAGACCCAGTACTTC,CASSQERLVQETQYF
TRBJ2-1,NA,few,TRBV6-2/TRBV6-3,TGTGCCAGCACCCCCACAGGGACACCCTATTCCTACAATGAGCAGTTCTTC,CASTPTGTPYSYNEQFF
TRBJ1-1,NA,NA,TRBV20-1,TGCAGTGCTAGACAGGGCTTGAACACTGAAGCTTTCTTT,CSARQGLNTEAFF
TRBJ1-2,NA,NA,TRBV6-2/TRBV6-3,TGTGCCAGCAGCATGGGAGGAGGCTACACCTTC,CASSMGGGYTF
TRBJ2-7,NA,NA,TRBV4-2,TGTGCCAGCAGCCAAGAATGGGACGGGGGAGGTGACGAGCAGTACTTC,CASSQEWDGGGDEQYF
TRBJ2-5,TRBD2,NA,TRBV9,TGTGCCAGCAGCGGAGTCGGGGGGGAGACCCAGTACTTC,CASSGVGGETQYF
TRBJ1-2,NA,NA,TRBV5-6,TGTGCCAGCAGCTTGCGAGGGGCCCAGGGCTCGTACGGCTACACCTTC,CASSLRGAQGSYGYTF
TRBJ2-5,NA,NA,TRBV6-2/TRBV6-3,TGTGCCAGCAACAGAGCGGAGATCCAAGAGACCCAGTACTTC,CASNRAEIQETQYF
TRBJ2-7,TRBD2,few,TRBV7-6,TGTGCCAGCAGCTTAGAGGGGACTAGCTCCGCCTACGAGCAGTACTTC,CASSLEGTSSAYEQYF
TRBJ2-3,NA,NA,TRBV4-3,TGCGCCAGCAGCCAGACCGACAGAAGCACAGATACGCAGTATTTT,CASSQTDRSTDTQYF
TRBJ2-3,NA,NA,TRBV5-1,TGCGCCAGCAGCTACACAGGGGAGGGGGATACGCAGTATTTT,CASSYTGEGDTQYF
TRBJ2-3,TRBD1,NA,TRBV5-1,TGCGCCAGCAGTCACGGACAGGGGGTTGCAGATACGCAGTATTTT,CASSHGQGVADTQYF
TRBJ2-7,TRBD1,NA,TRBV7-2,TGTGCCAGCAGCCTCCGGGACAGGGGGCGTCAAGAGCAGTACTTC,CASSLRDRGRQEQYF
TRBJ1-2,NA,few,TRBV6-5,TGTGCCAGCAGAGAGACAGGTAGTGGGGGCTACACCTTC,CASRETGSGGYTF
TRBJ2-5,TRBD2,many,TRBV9,TGTGCCAGCAGCGAACGCGGGAGGAAAGAGACCCAGTACTTC,CASSERGRKETQYF
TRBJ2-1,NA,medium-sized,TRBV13,TGTGCCAGCAGCGCATTGGGAAATGAGCAGTTCTTC,CASSALGNEQFF
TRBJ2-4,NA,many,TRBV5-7,TGTGCCAGGAGGGGTTTAGCCAAAAACATTCAGTACTTC,CARRGLAKNIQYF
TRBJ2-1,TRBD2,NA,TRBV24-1,TGTGCCACCAGTGATTTACGCGCGGGGGGGAAAGTCGGCTACAATGAGCAGTTCTTC,CATSDLRAGGKVGYNEQFF
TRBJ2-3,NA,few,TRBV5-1,TGCGCCAGCAGCCCCCGGAGCCTCACAGATACGCAGTATTTT,CASSPRSLTDTQYF
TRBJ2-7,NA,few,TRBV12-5,TGTGCTAGTGGTTTGGTGCCGCAGTACTTC,CASGLVPQYF
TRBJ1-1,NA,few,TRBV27,TGTGCCAGCAGTTTATCACCCGTAATGAACACTGAAGCTTTCTTT,CASSLSPVMNTEAFF
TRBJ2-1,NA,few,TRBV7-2,TGTGCCAGCAGCGTAAGATACGGGCAGTTCTTC,CASSVRYGQFF
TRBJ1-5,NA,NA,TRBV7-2,TGTGCCAGCTCCAGGGGAACTAGCAATCAGCCCCAGCATTTT,CASSRGTSNQPQHF
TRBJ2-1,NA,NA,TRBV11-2,TGTGCCAGCAGCTTAGTGGGCCGGCGGGAGCAGTTCTTC,CASSLVGRREQFF
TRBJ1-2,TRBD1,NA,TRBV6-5,TGTGCCAGCAGTTACTCGACAGGGGGTGGCTACACCTTC,CASSYSTGGGYTF
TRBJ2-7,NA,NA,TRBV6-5,TGTGCCAGCAGGTACACTAACGGCCCATACGAGCAGTACTTC,CASRYTNGPYEQYF
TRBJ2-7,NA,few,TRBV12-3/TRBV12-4,TGTGCCAGCAGCCGCCGGAGGGGCTACGAGCAGTACTTC,CASSRRRGYEQYF
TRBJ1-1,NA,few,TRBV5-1,TGCGCCAGCAGCTTAGCCCTCGGTGGAGCTTCGAACACTGAAGCTTTCTTT,CASSLALGGASNTEAFF
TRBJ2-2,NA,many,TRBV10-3,TGTGCCATCCCGATCGCAGGGAACACCGGGGAGCTGTTTTTT,CAIPIAGNTGELFF
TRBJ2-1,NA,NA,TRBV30,TGTGCCTGGACGGTGGGGGGGCCCTACAATGAGCAGTTCTTC,CAWTVGGPYNEQFF